Following are 26 T cell receptor beta chains from one sample sequenced in a study of cytomegalovirus exposure and HLA in healthy donors (dated by TCRdb to 2016 to 2017). Preparation of the library involved the immunoSEQ multiplex PCR assay. For the multiplex PCR, a mixture combining 60 forward primers for TCR Vbeta segments and 13 reverse primers for TCR Jbeta segments was used. TCRdb took this table from immuneACCESS and kept in-frame rearrangements with V and J called. Such tables lack part of the clones; where checked against another copy, unresolved V genes explain under half of the gap, and the rest is unexplained. The sample profile shows a few hundred thousand clones; approximately 84% of them were found once. Of the sample, 2% falls within the top ten clones. Sequenced: PBMCs. These receptors were obtained from a woman aged 35 to 49 in good health and CMV-seropositive.

The V gene is TRBV7-2, the J gene TRBJ2-7; a possible D gene is TRBD2 (5 bases). Germline V gives CDR1 SGHTA, CDR2 FQGNSA. The CDR3 covers 15 residues. V was shortened by 5 bases and J by 1 base, with 15 bases between the two germline ends. CDR3: CASSAYGGRSYEQYF. In DNA form, the CDR3 reads TGTGCCAGCAGCGCATATGGCGGGCGATCCTACGAGCAGTACTTC. The full variable domain, rest sourced from reference TRBV7-2 and TRBJ2-7, is GAGVSQSPSNKVTEKGKDVELRCDPISGHTALYWYRQSLGQGLEFLIYFQGNSAPDKSGLPSDRFSAERTGGSVSTLTIQRTQQEDSAVYLCASSAYGGRSYEQYFGPGTRLTVT.

V is TRBV30 and J is TRBJ1-6; D gene uncertain. The CDR3 extends over 14 amino acids. Germline V gene lookup returns CDR1 GTSNPN and CDR2 SVGIG (reference sequence). V lost 4 bases, J lost 0 bases, and 7 bases lay in between. CDR3 nucleotides: TGTGCCTGGACCGTATACTCCTATAATTCACCCCTCCACTTT. Translation gives CAWTVYSYNSPLHF.

V is TRBV7-2 and J is TRBJ2-1, with TRBD2 matching 10 bases. Germline CDR1 reads SGHTA; CDR2 reads FQGNSA. The ends lost 3 bases at V and 6 bases at J; junction bases unmatched: 5. The CDR3 consists of 15 residues. The CDR3 DNA reads TGTGCCAGCAGCTTCCTAGCGGGAGAGGTCAATGAGCAGTTCTTC. Its protein is CASSFLAGEVNEQFF.

This clone was seen only once. The chain joins TRBV15 to TRBJ1-1; 8 bases match TRBD1. With 0 bases clipped from V and 4 bases from J, the junction kept 4 bases outside the gene matches. There are 15 residues in the CDR3. Germline V gene data show CDR1 as LNHNV and CDR2 as YYDKDF (reference sequence). The CDR3 loop is CATSRDTTGGTEAFF. CDR3 nucleotide sequence: TGTGCCACCAGCAGAGATACTACAGGGGGCACTGAAGCTTTCTTT.

This clone was seen a handful of times. V gene TRBV18 combines with J gene TRBJ2-1; 8 bases agree with TRBD1. J lost 6 bases, V lost 3 bases, and 7 bases had no gene match. The germline V gene encodes CDR1 KGHSH and CDR2 LQKENI. The CDR3 has 15 amino acids. The CDR3 bases are TGTGCCAGCTCACCGTTAGAGACAGGGGTCAATGAGCAGTTCTTC. It translates to CASSPLETGVNEQFF.

The J gene is TRBJ2-7, the V gene TRBV19; 12 bases fit TRBD1. The V segment lost 8 bases and the J segment 2 bases; nucleotides outside the gene matches: 4. Germline V gene lookup returns CDR1 LNHDA and CDR2 SQIVND (reference sequence). CDR3 length: 14 amino acids. This chain's CDR3 is CASAGQGAAYEQYF. The CDR3 nucleotides read TGTGCCAGTGCGGGACAGGGGGCCGCCTACGAGCAGTACTTC.

The V gene is TRBV7-6, the J gene TRBJ2-1; possible D gene TRBD2, 6 bases. The V and J ends lost 4 bases and 9 bases respectively, with 10 bases between them. The CDR3 length is 12 residues. The germline V gene has CDR1 SGHVS and CDR2 FNYEAQ. The CDR3 bases are TGTGCCAGCAGCTCAGAGGAGGGTGAGCAGTTCTTC. Translated: CASSSEEGEQFF.

The rearrangement joins TRBV7-2 to TRBJ2-7; D unclear. The CDR3 is made up of 13 amino acids. The germline V gene encodes CDR1 SGHTA and CDR2 FQGNSA. V shed 4 bases and J shed 2 bases, with 9 bases lying between them. CDR3 in amino acids: CASSSTTTYEQYF. Written as DNA, the CDR3 is TGTGCCAGCAGCTCCACAACTACCTACGAGCAGTACTTC.

V gene TRBV19 combines with J gene TRBJ1-1; tentative D call: TRBD1 (6 bases). Per the germline V gene, CDR1 is LNHDA and CDR2 is SQIVND (reference sequence). The V end was cut by 5 bases, the J end by 8 bases, with 18 bases between. CDR3 length: 14 residues. The CDR3 sequence: CASSDPAGALEAFF. The CDR3 nucleotides read TGTGCCAGTAGTGATCCTGCAGGGGCATTAGAAGCTTTCTTT.

The chain has TRBV6-5 and TRBJ1-6; D is unresolved. Germline V gene data show CDR1 as MNHEY and CDR2 as SVGAGI. Trimming shortened V by 6 bases and J by 6 bases, and 6 bases separated the two germline ends. The CDR3 spans 12 residues. CDR3 nucleotides: TGTGCCAGCAGCCGAGTTAATTCACCCCTCCACTTT. This gives the protein CASSRVNSPLHF.

V and J are TRBV5-1 and TRBJ2-1; 9 bases match TRBD1. The CDR3 runs 16 residues. CDR1 SGHRS and CDR2 YFSETQ come from the germline V gene. Losses at the gene ends were 2 bases for V and 2 bases for J; bases not matched to a gene: 5. In DNA, the CDR3 is TGCGCCAGCAGCTTAAGACAGGGGGGAACCTACAATGAGCAGTTCTTC. This codes for CASSLRQGGTYNEQFF.

The chain recombines TRBV28 with TRBJ2-7, with D possibly TRBD1 on 7 matching bases. V dropped 5 bases and J dropped 2 bases, with 19 bases sitting between them. Germline assignment: CDR1 MDHEN and CDR2 SYDVKM. The CDR3 spans 16 residues. CDR3 nucleotides: TGTGCCAGCAGTCCAACCACAGGGGAGGTGACCTACGAGCAGTACTTC. Encoded protein: CASSPTTGEVTYEQYF.

The rearrangement links TRBV29-1 to TRBJ1-2; the D gene is possibly TRBD1 (5 bases). The CDR3 loop spans 11 amino acids. Trimming pared 6 bases from V and 4 bases from J, leaving 9 bases between. Per the germline V gene, CDR1 is SQVTM and CDR2 is ANQGSEA. The CDR3 sequence is CSVRTSYGYTF. CDR3 nucleotides: TGCAGCGTCCGGACATCCTATGGCTACACCTTC.

The chain joins TRBV7-6 to TRBJ2-5, with 7 bases lining up with TRBD2. J was trimmed by 2 bases and V by 2 bases; bases with no gene match: 8. The CDR3 is made up of 16 amino acids. Germline assignment: CDR1 SGHVS and CDR2 FNYEAQ. The CDR3: CASSLSPSGTQETQYF. The DNA of the CDR3 is TGTGCCAGCAGCTTATCACCTAGCGGTACACAAGAGACCCAGTACTTC.

The chain couples TRBV6-1 to TRBJ2-7; maybe TRBD1 (5 bases). The CDR3 extends over 14 amino acids. The V end lost 6 bases, the J end lost 6 bases, and 18 bases lay between the germline ends. Per germline, CDR1 MNHNS and CDR2 SASEGT. The CDR3 sequence: CASRRTLTPSEQYF. The CDR3 region has the DNA TGTGCCAGCAGGAGGACACTTACCCCCTCCGAGCAGTACTTC.

A single count supports this clone. The V and J genes are TRBV6-6 and TRBJ1-2, with D tentatively TRBD1 (6 bases). Germline CDR1 reads MNHNY; CDR2 reads SVGAGI (reference sequence). The V gene lost 4 bases and the J gene lost 0 bases, with 15 bases spanning the gap. There are 16 residues in the CDR3. The CDR3 bases are TGTGCCAGCAGTTCCGGGCGGACAGTCCCTAACTATGGCTACACCTTC. Translation gives CASSSGRTVPNYGYTF.

The chain recombines TRBV5-1 with TRBJ2-7; D is uncertain. V was trimmed by 3 bases and J by 3 bases, leaving 22 bases between them. The germline V gene encodes CDR1 SGHRS and CDR2 YFSETQ. This CDR3 region has 17 residues. CDR3 in DNA: TGCGCCAGCAGCTATAGCCCTCGGCTGGGTCCCATCTACGAGCAGTACTTC. This encodes CASSYSPRLGPIYEQYF. The whole variable domain, remainder taken from reference TRBV5-1 and TRBJ2-7, is KAGVTQTPRYLIKTRGQQVTLSCSPISGHRSVSWYQQTPGQGLQFLFEYFSETQRNKGNFPGRFSGRQFSNSRSEMNVSTLELGDSALYLCASSYSPRLGPIYEQYFGPGTRLTVT.

The rearrangement links TRBV2 to TRBJ2-2, with 7 bases aligning to TRBD2. This CDR3 is 15 amino acids long. Per germline, CDR1 SNHLY and CDR2 FYNNEI. With V trimmed by 3 bases and J by 4 bases, 5 bases remained unmatched. DNA of the CDR3: TGTGCCAGCAGTGATGGGCGGGAGAGCACCGGGGAGCTGTTTTTT. The encoded protein is CASSDGRESTGELFF.

This clone was found a few times. The rearrangement links TRBV7-6 to TRBJ2-2; 9 bases match TRBD2. The CDR3 loop spans 16 amino acids. The V gene's germline CDR1 is SGHVS and CDR2 FNYEAQ. V dropped 1 base and J dropped 7; count of bases not matched to a gene: 7. The CDR3 DNA sequence: TGTGCCAGCAGCTTAGATCCAGCGGGAGGAGGCGGGGAGCTGTTTTTT. Its translation: CASSLDPAGGGGELFF. Based on the CDR3 plus reference TRBV7-6 and TRBJ2-2, the full variable domain is GAGVSQSPRYKVTKRGQDVALRCDPISGHVSLYWYRQALGQGPEFLTYFNYEAQQDKSGLPNDRFSAERPEGSISTLTIQRTEQRDSAMYRCASSLDPAGGGGELFFGEGSRLTVL.

A remark on this clone: One end of the junction does not line up with germline, which may come from a read error. The chain employs TRBV7-9 and TRBJ1-6, with TRBD1 identical over 10 bases. The length of the CDR3 is 15 residues. Germline V gene sequence: CDR1 SEHNR, CDR2 FQNEAQ (reference sequence). CDR3 in DNA: TGTTCCAGCAGCCGGACAGGGGGTCGTAATTCACCCCTCCACTTT. Translated, it gives CSSSRTGGRNSPLHF.

V gene TRBV15 combines with J gene TRBJ2-1; the D gene is possibly TRBD2 (5 bases). CDR1 is LNHNV, CDR2 YYDKDF, per germline (reference sequence). V lost 4 bases to trimming and J lost 0 bases, with 10 bases between them. This CDR3 is 15 amino acids long. The CDR3 DNA follows: TGTGCCACCAGCACCGAGGGTACCTCCTACAATGAGCAGTTCTTC. Translation: CATSTEGTSYNEQFF. The full variable domain, in which reference TRBV15 and TRBJ2-1 provide the parts outside the CDR3, is DAMVIQNPRYQVTQFGKPVTLSCSQTLNHNVMYWYQQKSSQAPKLLFHYYDKDFNNEADTPDNFQSRRPNTSFCFLDIRSPGLGDTAMYLCATSTEGTSYNEQFFGPGTRLTVL.

The rearrangement uses TRBV19 and TRBJ1-5, with a weak D call TRBD1 (5 bases). Germline CDR1 LNHDA, CDR2 SQIVND (reference sequence). The CDR3 runs to 15 residues. With 2 bases removed from V and 6 bases from J, the gap between germline ends came to 14 bases. CDR3 DNA: TGTGCCAGTAGTATAAATGGGGGGACCGGTCAGCCCCAGCATTTT. It is translated as CASSINGGTGQPQHF. The entire variable domain, with the rest obtained from reference TRBV19 and TRBJ1-5, is as follows: DGGITQSPKYLFRKEGQNVTLSCEQNLNHDAMYWYRQDPGQGLRLIYYSQIVNDFQKGDIAEGYSVSREKKESFPLTVTSAQKNPTAFYLCASSINGGTGQPQHFGDGTRLSIL.

The chain uses TRBV7-9 and TRBJ1-3, with 9 bases that match TRBD1. V trimming: 5 bases; J trimming: 8 bases; junction bases outside the gene matches: 7. CDR1 SEHNR and CDR2 FQNEAQ come from the germline V gene (reference sequence). The CDR3 is 14 residues long. Here the CDR3 reads CASSPPGTGYTIYF. CDR3 nucleotide sequence: TGTGCCAGCAGCCCACCCGGGACAGGGTACACCATATATTTT.

V gene TRBV2 combines with J gene TRBJ1-1; 7 bases match TRBD1. Trimming cost V 4 bases and J 6 bases; bases outside gene matches: 11. The germline CDR1 and CDR2 sequences are SNHLY and FYNNEI. This CDR3 is built from 15 residues. CDR3 region: CASSAPQGLVSEAFF. The CDR3 bases are TGTGCCAGCAGTGCCCCACAGGGGCTGGTCTCTGAAGCTTTCTTT.

This clone was found a few times. Other DNA sequences in the same sample also yield this CDR3. The genes are TRBV29-1 and TRBJ2-1; D is unclear. Trimming pared 5 bases from V and 4 bases from J, leaving 15 bases between. The V gene's germline CDR1 is SQVTM and CDR2 ANQGSEA. The CDR3 totals 14 residues. In DNA, the CDR3 is TGCAGCGTTTCCCCCCTAAGCGCTTACAATGAGCAGTTCTTC. Protein: CSVSPLSAYNEQFF.

J is TRBJ2-3 and V is TRBV5-6, with 9 bases matching TRBD2. This CDR3 region has 17 residues. V lost 3 bases and J lost 4; bases outside the gene matches: 12. Germline lookup yields CDR1 SGHDT and CDR2 YYEEEE. The CDR3 loop reads CASSSLGGRAQADTQYF. Written as DNA, the CDR3 is TGTGCCAGCAGCTCTCTAGGCGGGAGGGCCCAGGCAGATACGCAGTATTTT.